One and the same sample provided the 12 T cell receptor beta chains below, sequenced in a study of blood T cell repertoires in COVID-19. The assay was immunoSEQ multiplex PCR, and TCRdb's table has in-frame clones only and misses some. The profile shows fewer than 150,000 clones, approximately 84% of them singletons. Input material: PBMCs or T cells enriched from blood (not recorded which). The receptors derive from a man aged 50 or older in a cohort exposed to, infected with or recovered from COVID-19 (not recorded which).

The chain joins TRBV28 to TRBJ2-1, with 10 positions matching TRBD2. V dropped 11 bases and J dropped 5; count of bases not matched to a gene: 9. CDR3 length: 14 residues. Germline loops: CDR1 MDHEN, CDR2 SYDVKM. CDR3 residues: CASRGLAENNEQFF. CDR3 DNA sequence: TGTGCCTCCCGTGGACTAGCGGAAAACAATGAGCAGTTCTTC.

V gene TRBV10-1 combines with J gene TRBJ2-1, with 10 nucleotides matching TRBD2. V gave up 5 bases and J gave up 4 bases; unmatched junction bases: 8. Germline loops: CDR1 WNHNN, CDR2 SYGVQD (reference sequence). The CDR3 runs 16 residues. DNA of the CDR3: TGCGCCAGCAGTTCCGGGACTAGCGTAAGATACAATGAGCAGTTCTTC. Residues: CASSSGTSVRYNEQFF.

CDR3 region: CASSPGQLGQPQHF. The CDR3, as DNA: TGTGCCAGCTCACCGGGACAGCTTGGTCAGCCCCAGCATTTT. The chain recombines TRBV18 with TRBJ1-5; 7 positions agree with TRBD1. The germline V gene has CDR1 KGHSH and CDR2 LQKENI. The CDR3 is made up of 14 amino acids. V lost 3 bases, J lost 6 bases, and 5 bases stayed unmatched.

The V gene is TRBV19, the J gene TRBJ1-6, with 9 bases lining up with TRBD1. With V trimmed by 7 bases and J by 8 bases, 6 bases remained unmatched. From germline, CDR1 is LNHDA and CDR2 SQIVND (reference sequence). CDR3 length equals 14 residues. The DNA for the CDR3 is TGTGCCAGTAAGGGGACAGGGCAAGATTCACCCCTCCACTTT. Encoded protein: CASKGTGQDSPLHF. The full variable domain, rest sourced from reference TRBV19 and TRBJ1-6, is DGGITQSPKYLFRKEGQNVTLSCEQNLNHDAMYWYRQDPGQGLRLIYYSQIVNDFQKGDIAEGYSVSREKKESFPLTVTSAQKNPTAFYLCASKGTGQDSPLHFGNGTRLTVT.

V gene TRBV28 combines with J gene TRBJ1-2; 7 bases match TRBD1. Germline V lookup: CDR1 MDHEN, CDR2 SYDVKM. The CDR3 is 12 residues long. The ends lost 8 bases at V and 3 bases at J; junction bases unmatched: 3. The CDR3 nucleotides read TGTGCCAGCCAGGGACAGCACTATGGCTACACCTTC. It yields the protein CASQGQHYGYTF.

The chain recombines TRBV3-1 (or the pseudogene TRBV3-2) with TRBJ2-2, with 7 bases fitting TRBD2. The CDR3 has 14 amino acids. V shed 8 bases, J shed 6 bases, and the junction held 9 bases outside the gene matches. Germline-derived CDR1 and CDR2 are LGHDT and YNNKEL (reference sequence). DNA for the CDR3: TGTGCCAGCTCTAGAGCGGGGAAGGCCGGGGAGCTGTTTTTT. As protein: CASSRAGKAGELFF.

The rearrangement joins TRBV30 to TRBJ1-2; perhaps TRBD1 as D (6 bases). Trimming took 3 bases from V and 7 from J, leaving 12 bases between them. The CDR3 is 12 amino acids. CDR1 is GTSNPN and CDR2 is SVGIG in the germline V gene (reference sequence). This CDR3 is CAWRGAGAGYTF. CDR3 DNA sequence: TGTGCCTGGAGGGGGGCGGGTGCTGGCTACACCTTC.

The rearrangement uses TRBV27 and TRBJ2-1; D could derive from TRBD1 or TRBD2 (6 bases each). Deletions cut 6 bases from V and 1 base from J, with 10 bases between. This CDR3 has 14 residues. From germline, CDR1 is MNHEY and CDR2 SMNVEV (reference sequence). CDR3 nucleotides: TGTGCCAGCAGATTAGGGGGGTCCTACAATGAGCAGTTCTTC. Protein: CASRLGGSYNEQFF.

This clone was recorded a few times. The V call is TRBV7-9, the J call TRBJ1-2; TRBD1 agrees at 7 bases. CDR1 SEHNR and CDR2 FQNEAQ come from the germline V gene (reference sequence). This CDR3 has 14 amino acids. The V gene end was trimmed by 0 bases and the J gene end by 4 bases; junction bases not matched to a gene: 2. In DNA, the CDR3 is TGTGCCAGCAGCTTAGCGGGGACAGCCTATGGCTACACCTTC. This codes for CASSLAGTAYGYTF.

CDR3: CASRGRGNEKLFF. The DNA for the CDR3 is TGTGCCTCTAGGGGGAGGGGTAATGAAAAACTGTTTTTT. The gene calls are TRBV6-5 and TRBJ1-4, with D maybe TRBD1 (6 bases). CDR3 length equals 13 residues. The germline gives CDR1 MNHEY, CDR2 SVGAGI. Trimming removed 11 bases at V and 4 bases at J, with 14 bases between.

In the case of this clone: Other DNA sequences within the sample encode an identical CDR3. The CDR3 protein is CASSLDRGQNSPLHF. For the CDR3, the DNA is TGCGCCAGCAGCTTGGACAGGGGGCAAAATTCACCCCTCCACTTT. V gene TRBV5-1 combines with J gene TRBJ1-6, with 9 bases matching TRBD1. V trimming: 0 bases; J trimming: 7 bases; junction bases outside the gene matches: 2. This CDR3 has 15 amino acids. Germline-derived CDR1 and CDR2 are SGHRS and YFSETQ.

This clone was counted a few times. The CDR3 region is CASSRDRGLEQYF. The CDR3 region has the DNA TGTGCCAGCAGTCGGGACAGGGGACTCGAGCAGTACTTC. The chain combines TRBV28 with TRBJ2-7; 10 nucleotides line up with TRBD1. Germline CDR1 reads MDHEN; CDR2 reads SYDVKM. V lost 5 bases to trimming and J lost 6 bases; unmatched junction nucleotides: 4. The CDR3 has 13 residues. The whole variable domain, filled in from reference TRBV28 and TRBJ2-7, reads DVKVTQSSRYLVKRTGEKVFLECVQDMDHENMFWYRQDPGLGLRLIYFSYDVKMKEKGDIPEGYSVSREKKERFSLILESASTNQTSMYLCASSRDRGLEQYFGPGTRLTVT.